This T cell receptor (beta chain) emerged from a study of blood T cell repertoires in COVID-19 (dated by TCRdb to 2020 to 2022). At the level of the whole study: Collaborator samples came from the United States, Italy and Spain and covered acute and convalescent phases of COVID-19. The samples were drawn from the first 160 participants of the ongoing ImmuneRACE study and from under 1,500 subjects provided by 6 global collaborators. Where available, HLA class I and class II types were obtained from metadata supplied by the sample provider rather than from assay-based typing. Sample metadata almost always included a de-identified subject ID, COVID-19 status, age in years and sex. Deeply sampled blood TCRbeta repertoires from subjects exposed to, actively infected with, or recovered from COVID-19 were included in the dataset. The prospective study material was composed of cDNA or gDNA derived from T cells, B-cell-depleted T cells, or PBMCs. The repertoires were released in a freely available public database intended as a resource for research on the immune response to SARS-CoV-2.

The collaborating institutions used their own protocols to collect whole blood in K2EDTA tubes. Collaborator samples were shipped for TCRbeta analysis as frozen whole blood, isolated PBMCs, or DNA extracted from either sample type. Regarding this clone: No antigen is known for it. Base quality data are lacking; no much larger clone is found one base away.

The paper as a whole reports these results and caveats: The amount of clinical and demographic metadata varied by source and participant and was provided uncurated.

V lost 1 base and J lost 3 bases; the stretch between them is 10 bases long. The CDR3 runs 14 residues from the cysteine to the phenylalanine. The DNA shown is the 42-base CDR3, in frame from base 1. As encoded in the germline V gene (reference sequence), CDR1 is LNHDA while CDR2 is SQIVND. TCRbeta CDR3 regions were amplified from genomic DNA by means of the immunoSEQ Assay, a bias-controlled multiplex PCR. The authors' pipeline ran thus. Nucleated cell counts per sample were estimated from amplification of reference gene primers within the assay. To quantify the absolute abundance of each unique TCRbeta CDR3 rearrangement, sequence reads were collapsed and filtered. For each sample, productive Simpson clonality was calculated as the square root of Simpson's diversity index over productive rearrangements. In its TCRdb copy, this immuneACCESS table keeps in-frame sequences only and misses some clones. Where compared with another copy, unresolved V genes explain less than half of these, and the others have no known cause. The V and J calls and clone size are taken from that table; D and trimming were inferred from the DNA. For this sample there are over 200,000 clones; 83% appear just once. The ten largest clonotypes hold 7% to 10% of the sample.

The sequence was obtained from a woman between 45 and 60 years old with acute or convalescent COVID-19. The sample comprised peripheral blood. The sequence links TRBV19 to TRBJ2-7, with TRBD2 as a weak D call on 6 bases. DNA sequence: TGTGCCAGTAGTATAGTGGCTAGCGACTACGAGCAGTACTTC. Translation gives CASSIVASDYEQYF.